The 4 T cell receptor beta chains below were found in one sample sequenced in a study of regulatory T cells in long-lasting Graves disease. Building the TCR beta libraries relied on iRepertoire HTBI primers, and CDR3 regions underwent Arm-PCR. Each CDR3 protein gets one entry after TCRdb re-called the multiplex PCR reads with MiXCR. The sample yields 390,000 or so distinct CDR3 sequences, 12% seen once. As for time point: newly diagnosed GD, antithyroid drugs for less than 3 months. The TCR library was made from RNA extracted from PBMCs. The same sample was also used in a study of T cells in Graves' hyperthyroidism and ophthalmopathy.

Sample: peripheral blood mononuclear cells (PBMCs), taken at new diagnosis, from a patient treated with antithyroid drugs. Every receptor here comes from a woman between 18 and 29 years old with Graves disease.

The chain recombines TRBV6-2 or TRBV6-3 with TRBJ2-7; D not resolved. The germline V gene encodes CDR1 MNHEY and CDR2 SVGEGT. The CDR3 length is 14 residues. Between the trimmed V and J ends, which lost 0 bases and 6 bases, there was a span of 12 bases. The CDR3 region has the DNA TGTGCCAGCAGTTACTCGACCTCTCGATGCGAGCAGTACTTC. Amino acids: CASSYSTSRCEQYF.

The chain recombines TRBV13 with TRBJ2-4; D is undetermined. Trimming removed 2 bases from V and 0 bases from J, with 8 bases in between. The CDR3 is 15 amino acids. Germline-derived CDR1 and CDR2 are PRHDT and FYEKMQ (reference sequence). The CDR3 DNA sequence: TGTGCCAGCAGCTTAAAGGTTCTAGCCAAAAACATTCAGTACTTC. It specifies CASSLKVLAKNIQYF.

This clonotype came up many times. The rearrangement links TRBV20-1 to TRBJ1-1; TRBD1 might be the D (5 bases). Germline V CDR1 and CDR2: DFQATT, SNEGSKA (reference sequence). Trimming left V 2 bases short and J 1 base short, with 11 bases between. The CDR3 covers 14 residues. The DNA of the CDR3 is TGCAGTGCTAGACTAATGGGGCAGAACACTGAAGCTTTCTTT. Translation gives CSARLMGQNTEAFF.

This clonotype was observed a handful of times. This CDR3 reads CASSLVGRRDEQFF. CDR3 bases: TGTGCCAGCAGCTTAGTCGGGAGAAGGGATGAGCAGTTCTTC. The rearrangement uses TRBV7-3 and TRBJ2-1, with D possibly matching TRBD2 (6 bases). Germline V gene lookup returns CDR1 SGHTA and CDR2 FQGTGA. V lost 2 bases and J lost 8, with 13 bases in between. The CDR3 is 14 residues long.